These 29 T cell receptor beta chains were all obtained from the same sample, sequenced in a study of T-cell reconstitution after alpha-beta-depleted transplantation in children (dated by TCRdb to about 2016). Preparation of the library involved PCR. TCRdb names Illumina HiSeq 2500 as the instrument used. Molecular barcoding was employed in the preparation of TCR libraries, with unique molecular identifiers being used to normalize TCRbeta repertoire quantification. TCRdb reworked the public reads: Q25 trimming with fastp, MiXCR clone assembly, productive beta chains retained. Rows with one shared CDR3 protein collapse into an entry with the most common genes and DNA. Counted in this sample were 450,000 to 600,000 distinct CDR3 sequences; roughly 18% of them appeared once. The ten largest clones add up to 3.3% of the sample. Here the sequenced sample was PBMCs from the stem cell graft donor, taken from the stem cell graft. Receptor source: a human donor who donated a stem cell graft to a child with acute lymphoblastic leukemia.

This clonotype was observed a handful of times. The rearrangement joins TRBV5-1 to TRBJ2-7; 9 bases line up with TRBD1. CDR1 and CDR2 (germline): SGHRS, YFSETQ. The CDR3 runs 16 residues. The ends lost 5 bases at V and 3 bases at J; junction bases unmatched: 12. CDR3 residues: CASRIAWGQGIYEQYF. The DNA of the CDR3 is TGCGCCAGCAGAATTGCATGGGGACAGGGTATCTACGAGCAGTACTTC.

This clonotype has more than one count but fewer than ten. The germline gene is not matched at one end of the junction; a read error may be the cause. The chain links TRBV4-1 to TRBJ2-1, with TRBD2 matching over 9 bases. CDR1 is MGHRA, CDR2 YSYEKL, per germline. The CDR3 is made up of 13 amino acids. Here the CDR3 reads CASSQAIGLAGRF. In nucleotides, the CDR3 is TGCGCCAGCAGCCAAGCGATTGGGCTAGCGGGGCGCTTC.

This clonotype turned up a few times. This chain uses TRBV12-3 or TRBV12-4 with TRBJ2-7; no clear D gene. V dropped 3 bases and J dropped 5 bases, with 11 bases sitting between them. This CDR3 has 13 residues. In DNA, the CDR3 is TGTGCCAGCAGTTTGTCCCGCTGGGACGAGCAGTACTTC. Its protein product is CASSLSRWDEQYF.

This clonotype came up a few times. The chain joins TRBV14 to TRBJ2-1, with 10 bases lining up with TRBD2. V lost 2 bases and J lost 7; bases outside the gene matches: 17. The CDR3 is made up of 19 amino acids. The V gene's germline CDR1 is SGHDN and CDR2 FVKESK. The CDR3 DNA reads as TGTGCCAGCAGCCAACGACCGGGACTAGCGCTCGAGGGCTTGAATGAGCAGTTCTTC. This codes for CASSQRPGLALEGLNEQFF.

This clonotype was observed once. The chain is built from TRBV7-3 and TRBJ2-5, with D perhaps matching TRBD2 (6 bases). CDR1 is SGHTA, CDR2 FQGTGA, per germline. Trimming cost V 0 bases and J 0 bases, with 14 bases left between them. The CDR3 length is 17 residues. CDR3 DNA: TGTGCCAGCAGCTTAACGGGTCCAGCGGGTTACCAAGAGACCCAGTACTTC. Translating gives CASSLTGPAGYQETQYF.

The V gene is TRBV7-9, the J gene TRBJ1-1; 7 positions agree with TRBD1. With V trimmed by 5 bases and J by 4 bases, 16 bases remained unmatched. The CDR3 consists of 17 residues. Germline assignment: CDR1 SEHNR and CDR2 FQNEAQ (reference sequence). The CDR3 region has the DNA TGTGCCAGCAGCCGGGGGAGGGGGCTGGGTTACAGCACTGAAGCTTTCTTT. Protein: CASSRGRGLGYSTEAFF.

The rearrangement joins TRBV11-2 to TRBJ2-3; TRBD2 matches 9 bases. Germline V gene sequence: CDR1 SGHAT, CDR2 FQNNGV. The CDR3 covers 18 residues. V was pared by 3 bases and J by 0 bases, with 10 bases of the junction left unmatched. DNA for the CDR3: TGTGCCAGCAGCTTTAGTCTAGCGGGAACGTTGAGCACAGATACGCAGTATTTT. Translation: CASSFSLAGTLSTDTQYF.

The chain uses TRBV3-1 and TRBJ1-6; D unclear. Looked up from germline, CDR1 is LGHDT and CDR2 is YNNKEL (reference sequence). This CDR3 spans 15 amino acids. V was shortened by 3 bases and J by 8 bases, with 14 bases between the two germline ends. CDR3 residues: CASSQSVNSYSPLHF. CDR3 DNA sequence: TGTGCCAGCAGCCAGAGTGTCAACAGCTATTCACCCCTCCACTTT.

V usage is TRBV28 and J usage is TRBJ1-1; no clear D gene. The CDR3 sequence is 14 residues long. Trimming stripped 6 bases from V and 0 bases from J, with 11 bases between. Germline V gives CDR1 MDHEN, CDR2 SYDVKM. The DNA for the CDR3 is TGTGCCAGCAGCGATGACGGAATGAACACTGAAGCTTTCTTT. Its protein is CASSDDGMNTEAFF.

This clonotype was observed a handful of times. The V gene is TRBV12-3 or TRBV12-4, the J gene TRBJ2-7; no firm D call. The V and J ends lost 2 bases and 2 bases respectively, with 10 bases between them. This CDR3 contains 14 residues. The CDR3 protein is CASSLRVETYEQYF. The CDR3 region has the DNA TGTGCCAGCAGTTTAAGGGTAGAAACCTACGAGCAGTACTTC.

The rearrangement links TRBV21-1 to TRBJ1-1. TRBV21-1 is marked as a pseudogene. CDR3 size: 18 residues. This CDR3 reads CASSKLGGRGAQNTEAFF. CDR3 nucleotides: TGTGCCAGCAGCAAACTCGGGGGGAGGGGGGCACAGAACACTGAAGCTTTCTTT.

CDR3 sequence reads: CSARDPRDNPNEQFF. In DNA, the CDR3 is TGCAGTGCTAGAGATCCTAGGGACAACCCAAATGAGCAGTTCTTC. This sequence joins TRBV20-1 and TRBJ2-1; D is perhaps TRBD1 (6 bases). The V end was cut by 0 bases, the J end by 7 bases, with 16 bases between. The CDR3 is 15 amino acids. The germline CDR1 and CDR2 sequences are DFQATT and SNEGSKA (reference sequence).

The chain links TRBV3-1 to TRBJ1-1; maybe TRBD1 (5 bases). The CDR3 totals 17 residues. Germline lookup yields CDR1 LGHDT and CDR2 YNNKEL (reference sequence). Trimming left V 0 bases short and J 1 base short, with 15 bases between. Written as DNA, the CDR3 is TGTGCCAGCAGCCAAGACGGGGGTCCCCCTTGGAACACTGAAGCTTTCTTT. It encodes CASSQDGGPPWNTEAFF.

The CDR3 sequence is CASSLGPGYYEQYF. The DNA of the CDR3 is TGTGCCAGCAGCTTAGGTCCAGGGTACTACGAGCAGTACTTC. This chain links TRBV7-9 with TRBJ2-7; possible D gene TRBD1, 5 bases. Trimming stripped 1 base from V and 3 bases from J, with 10 bases between. This CDR3 contains 14 residues. The V gene's germline CDR1 is SEHNR and CDR2 FQNEAQ (reference sequence).

The chain is built from TRBV12-3 or TRBV12-4 and TRBJ1-2, with a possible D match to TRBD1 (5 bases). Trimming removed 3 bases at V and 4 bases at J, with 12 bases between. The CDR3 length is 14 residues. CDR3 residues: CASSFGTLFYGYTF. The CDR3 nucleotides read TGTGCCAGCAGTTTCGGGACCCTATTCTATGGCTACACCTTC.

This chain uses TRBV9 with TRBJ1-1; 10 nucleotides match TRBD1. V dropped 3 bases and J dropped 5; count of bases not matched to a gene: 7. CDR1 and CDR2 from the germline V gene are SGDLS and YYNGEE. This CDR3 has 15 amino acids. The CDR3 sequence is CASSGQGAQRTEAFF. CDR3 DNA: TGTGCCAGCAGCGGACAGGGGGCACAGCGAACTGAAGCTTTCTTT.

This clonotype was counted at least ten times. This chain links TRBV29-1 with TRBJ2-1; D remains unclear. The germline gives CDR1 SQVTM, CDR2 ANQGSEA. With 5 bases removed from V and 8 bases from J, the gap between germline ends came to 13 bases. The CDR3 spans 12 residues. CDR3 DNA sequence: TGCAGCGTTACGGAAGAATCCTATGAGCAGTTCTTC. The encoded protein is CSVTEESYEQFF.

This chain joins TRBV3-1 and TRBJ2-7, with D uncertain. The CDR3 is 15 amino acids. Germline values: CDR1 LGHDT, CDR2 YNNKEL (reference sequence). V was trimmed by 4 bases and J by 3 bases, leaving 16 bases between them. CDR3 DNA sequence: TGTGCCAGCAGCCCCGATTGGGAAAATTTCTACGAGCAGTACTTC. Its translation is CASSPDWENFYEQYF.

This sequence joins TRBV5-1 and TRBJ2-7; no definite D call. The CDR3 extends over 12 amino acids. Trimming shortened V by 4 bases and J by 3 bases, and 8 bases separated the two germline ends. Germline lookup yields CDR1 SGHRS and CDR2 YFSETQ. In DNA form, the CDR3 reads TGCGCCAGCAGCGAAGGGCTCTACGAGCAGTACTTC. Its translation is CASSEGLYEQYF.

Only a few counts were recorded for this clonotype. The chain uses TRBV4-1 and TRBJ1-1; 9 bases agree with TRBD1. Germline assignment: CDR1 MGHRA and CDR2 YSYEKL. The CDR3 runs to 11 residues. The CDR3 protein is CASGTGPEAFF. CDR3 in DNA: TGCGCGTCCGGGACAGGGCCTGAAGCTTTCTTT.

V and J are TRBV14 and TRBJ2-3, with 8 bases aligning to TRBD2. CDR3 length equals 17 residues. CDR1 is SGHDN, CDR2 FVKESK, per germline. Trimming took 1 base from V and 2 from J; bases not matched to a gene: 8. This chain's CDR3 is CASSQGPGLAVTDTQYF. Here the CDR3 DNA reads TGTGCCAGCAGCCAAGGCCCAGGACTAGCTGTCACAGATACGCAGTATTTT.

In its sample, this clonotype was seen a few times. Its ends do not fully match the called genes, so a read error is possible. The V and J genes are TRBV18 and TRBJ2-1; 8 bases fit TRBD2. This CDR3 is 16 amino acids long. Germline CDR1 reads KGHSH; CDR2 reads LQKENI. The CDR3 sequence: CASSLSTSGDYSEQFF. CDR3 DNA: TGTGCCAGCTCACTTTCTACTAGCGGAGACTACAGTGAGCAGTTCTTC.

This clonotype was seen many times. This chain uses TRBV5-1 with TRBJ1-1; TRBD1 might be the D (5 bases). CDR3 length: 14 residues. The V end was cut by 0 bases, the J end by 1 base, with 7 bases between. Germline V lookup: CDR1 SGHRS, CDR2 YFSETQ. The CDR3 is CASSLAGENTEAFF. For the CDR3, the DNA is TGCGCCAGCAGCTTGGCGGGGGAGAACACTGAAGCTTTCTTT.

This clonotype has just a few counts. The CDR3 coding sequence is TGTGCCAGTGGGGTGGACAGGGATGATGAAGCTTTCTTT. This encodes CASGVDRDDEAFF. The chain has TRBV18 and TRBJ1-1; 8 nucleotides line up with TRBD1. Germline trimming cut 9 bases from V and 7 bases from J; bases unmatched to any gene: 10. Germline loops: CDR1 KGHSH, CDR2 LQKENI. The length of the CDR3 is 13 residues.

This clonotype was seen many times. This chain uses TRBV5-1 with TRBJ1-3; a weak D match, TRBD1 (6 bases). CDR3 length equals 14 residues. CDR1 SGHRS and CDR2 YFSETQ come from the germline V gene. V gave up 0 bases and J gave up 2 bases, with 6 bases separating them. The chain's CDR3 is CASSLAGAGNTIYF. The CDR3 DNA sequence: TGCGCCAGCAGCTTGGCAGGGGCTGGAAACACCATATATTTT. Complete variable domain (other parts from reference TRBV5-1 and TRBJ1-3): KAGVTQTPRYLIKTRGQQVTLSCSPISGHRSVSWYQQTPGQGLQFLFEYFSETQRNKGNFPGRFSGRQFSNSRSEMNVSTLELGDSALYLCASSLAGAGNTIYFGEGSWLTVV.

The V call is TRBV29-1, the J call TRBJ1-2; D might be TRBD1 (5 bases). The CDR3 has 14 amino acids. Trimming stripped 3 bases from V and 1 base from J, with 12 bases between. Germline CDR1 and CDR2: SQVTM and ANQGSEA. CDR3 sequence reads: CSVESGHINYGYTF. As DNA, the CDR3 is TGCAGCGTTGAGTCAGGACACATTAACTATGGCTACACCTTC.

The chain couples TRBV4-1 to TRBJ2-5; D gene uncertain. CDR3 length equals 13 residues. Trimming pared 3 bases from V and 6 bases from J, leaving 11 bases between. From germline, CDR1 is MGHRA and CDR2 YSYEKL. CDR3 amino acids: CASSHEYRKTQYF. CDR3 sequence (DNA): TGCGCCAGCAGCCACGAATATCGGAAGACCCAGTACTTC.

In this sample, this clonotype turned up a few times. The chain carries TRBV27 and TRBJ2-5, with D hard to call. Trimming removed 5 bases at V and 1 base at J, with 8 bases between. The CDR3 has 13 residues. Germline CDR1 reads MNHEY; CDR2 reads SMNVEV (reference sequence). This chain's CDR3 is CASSRVRQETQYF. The CDR3 nucleotides are TGTGCCAGCAGTAGGGTTCGCCAAGAGACCCAGTACTTC.

The V gene is TRBV12-3 or TRBV12-4, the J gene TRBJ2-2; 7 nucleotides align to TRBD1. V shed 3 bases and J 2 bases; nucleotides not matched to a gene: 3. The CDR3 runs 15 residues. DNA of the CDR3: TGTGCCAGCAGTTTCGGGGACAGCAACACCGGGGAGCTGTTTTTT. It encodes CASSFGDSNTGELFF.